One sample yielded the 26 T cell receptor beta chains listed below, sequenced in a study of cytomegalovirus exposure and HLA in healthy donors. Only in-frame clones appear in the TCRdb table, and some are missing; sequencing was by immunoSEQ multiplex PCR. The sample consists of about 170,000 clones, less than 90% of them appearing once. Sample: PBMCs. Receptors originate from a woman younger than 35 in good health and CMV-seronegative.

This clone was observed a few times. V and J are TRBV5-1 and TRBJ1-2, with TRBD1 identical over 9 bases. V was pared by 4 bases and J by 7 bases, with 8 bases of the junction left unmatched. This CDR3 region has 14 residues. Germline V gene data show CDR1 as SGHRS and CDR2 as YFSETQ. The CDR3 protein is CASSPEGQGSGYTF. Written as DNA, the CDR3 is TGCGCCAGCAGCCCTGAGGGACAGGGAAGTGGCTACACCTTC.

Notes on this clone: Other DNA sequences in the same sample also yield this CDR3. The rearrangement joins TRBV7-9 to TRBJ2-5, with D perhaps TRBD2 (6 bases). Germline CDR1 reads SEHNR; CDR2 reads FQNEAQ (reference sequence). This CDR3 region has 14 residues. Trimming left V 0 bases short and J 5 bases short, with 10 bases between. CDR3 DNA sequence: TGTGCCAGCAGCTTAGCGGGGGGAAAGGAGACCCAGTACTTC. It specifies CASSLAGGKETQYF.

V gene TRBV7-3 combines with J gene TRBJ2-5; D uncertain. The CDR3 is 13 amino acids. From germline, CDR1 is SGHTA and CDR2 FQGTGA. Trimming stripped 4 bases from V and 0 bases from J, with 6 bases between. CDR3 sequence reads: CASSSLYQETQYF. The CDR3 coding sequence is TGTGCCAGCAGCTCATTGTACCAAGAGACCCAGTACTTC.

CDR3 in DNA: TGTGCCAGCTGTGCGATTACCCTGACACGCAATCAGCCCCAGCATTTT. Translation: CASCAITLTRNQPQHF. The V gene is TRBV25-1, the J gene TRBJ1-5; D gene unclear. Trimming pared 8 bases from V and 2 bases from J, leaving 19 bases between. Germline V gives CDR1 MGHDK, CDR2 SYGVNS. There are 16 residues in the CDR3.

The chain has TRBV5-1 and TRBJ1-1; no definite D call. This CDR3 is 15 amino acids long. The V and J ends lost 3 bases and 0 bases respectively, with 12 bases between them. Germline-derived CDR1 and CDR2 are SGHRS and YFSETQ. CDR3 region: CASSSGLSMNTEAFF. In nucleotides, the CDR3 is TGCGCCAGCAGCTCGGGTTTGTCCATGAACACTGAAGCTTTCTTT.

The CDR3 reads CASIRTVGRTEAFF. The CDR3 nucleotides are TGTGCCAGCATCAGAACCGTGGGGAGGACTGAAGCTTTCTTT. This sequence joins TRBV6-1 and TRBJ1-1; unclear D gene. CDR3 length: 14 residues. Germline CDR1 is MNHNS and CDR2 is SASEGT. V was trimmed by 7 bases and J by 5 bases, leaving 17 bases between them.

This chain joins TRBV4-3 and TRBJ1-5; no definite D call. CDR3 length: 14 amino acids. Trimming removed 3 bases from V and 4 bases from J, with 10 bases in between. The germline V gene encodes CDR1 LGHNA and CDR2 YSLEER. The CDR3 coding sequence is TGCGCCAGCAGCCAGTACTCCTCTAATCAGCCCCAGCATTTT. Its translation: CASSQYSSNQPQHF.

The CDR3 loop reads CASRLLEGAGYTF. In DNA, the CDR3 is TGTGCCAGCAGGCTTTTGGAGGGGGCGGGCTACACCTTC. The J gene is TRBJ1-2, the V gene TRBV5-4, with 7 bases lining up with TRBD1. Germline-derived CDR1 and CDR2 are SGHNT and YYREEE (reference sequence). This CDR3 has 13 residues. After removal of 5 bases from V and 8 bases from J, the junction contained 9 bases not matched to a gene.

The genes are TRBV19 and TRBJ1-2; D is possibly TRBD1 (5 bases). The CDR3 is 14 amino acids. Germline lookup yields CDR1 LNHDA and CDR2 SQIVND (reference sequence). V lost 3 bases to trimming and J lost 8 bases, with 16 bases between them. CDR3 loop: CASSIDGGIRGYTF. CDR3 in DNA: TGTGCCAGTAGTATCGACGGGGGTATACGCGGCTACACCTTC.

J is TRBJ2-4 and V is TRBV12-5; 11 positions agree with TRBD2. The germline V gene has CDR1 LGHNT and CDR2 FRNRAP. The CDR3 sequence is 17 residues long. V trimming: 2 bases; J trimming: 0 bases; junction bases outside the gene matches: 3. CDR3 sequence: CASGLRLAGIAKNIQYF. The CDR3 DNA reads TGTGCTAGTGGTTTGCGACTAGCGGGAATAGCCAAAAACATTCAGTACTTC.

The rearrangement links TRBV4-1 to TRBJ2-7; a possible D gene is TRBD1 (6 bases). The CDR3 sequence is 14 residues long. The ends were cut back, 3 bases at V and 3 bases at J, with 12 bases in the middle. Germline V CDR1 and CDR2: MGHRA, YSYEKL. The CDR3 coding sequence is TGCGCCAGCAGCCACTCAGAGGGGGACTACGAGCAGTACTTC. Protein product: CASSHSEGDYEQYF.

The chain carries TRBV5-1 and TRBJ1-1; 11 bases line up with TRBD1. Germline CDR1 is SGHRS and CDR2 is YFSETQ. V lost 4 bases, J lost 0 bases, and 11 bases stayed unmatched. The CDR3 contains 18 residues. DNA for the CDR3: TGCGCCAGCAGCCCTGGGCCGGGACAGGGGGAGTTGAACACTGAAGCTTTCTTT. Protein sequence: CASSPGPGQGELNTEAFF.

V is TRBV7-9 and J is TRBJ2-1, with TRBD2 identical over 7 bases. This CDR3 contains 15 residues. V lost 5 bases and J lost 7; bases outside the gene matches: 11. Germline V gives CDR1 SEHNR, CDR2 FQNEAQ (reference sequence). The CDR3 reads CASSPNGRTGNEQFF. The CDR3 coding sequence is TGTGCCAGCAGCCCCAACGGGAGGACGGGTAATGAGCAGTTCTTC.

The rearrangement links TRBV19 to TRBJ2-3; maybe TRBD1 (6 bases). CDR3 length: 13 residues. CDR1 is LNHDA and CDR2 is SQIVND in the germline V gene (reference sequence). Trimming cost V 7 bases and J 1 base, with 9 bases left between them. For the CDR3, the DNA is TGTGCCAGTAAAAGGACAGGCACAGATACGCAGTATTTT. It codes for CASKRTGTDTQYF.

The rearrangement links TRBV2 to TRBJ2-3; 7 positions match TRBD2. V shed 0 bases, J shed 2 bases, and the junction held 2 bases outside the gene matches. CDR1 SNHLY and CDR2 FYNNEI come from the germline V gene. CDR3 length: 15 residues. The CDR3 reads CASSEARGITDTQYF. The CDR3 DNA follows: TGTGCCAGCAGTGAAGCGCGGGGGATCACAGATACGCAGTATTTT.

There are a few counts of this clone. The chain couples TRBV19 to TRBJ2-7; TRBD1 agrees at 10 bases. Looked up from germline, CDR1 is LNHDA and CDR2 is SQIVND (reference sequence). Trimming removed 2 bases from V and 3 bases from J; junction bases left unmatched: 4. CDR3 size: 15 residues. The CDR3 nucleotides read TGTGCCAGTAGTATAACGGGACAGGGGAGCTACGAGCAGTACTTC. Protein: CASSITGQGSYEQYF.

The chain links TRBV2 to TRBJ2-3, with D possibly TRBD1 on 6 matching bases. V shed 7 bases and J shed 0 bases, with 11 bases lying between them. Germline V gene sequence: CDR1 SNHLY, CDR2 FYNNEI. The CDR3 runs 14 residues. The CDR3 bases are TGTGCCAGCAAGGCAGGGGCCAGCACAGATACGCAGTATTTT. It yields the protein CASKAGASTDTQYF.

The chain is built from TRBV2 and TRBJ2-5; 15 bases are shared with TRBD2. The germline CDR1 and CDR2 sequences are SNHLY and FYNNEI. J gave up 3 bases and V 11 bases, and 13 bases lay outside the gene matches. The CDR3 spans 17 residues. The CDR3 DNA sequence: TGTGCCTCATACGAGGGGACTAGCGGGAGGTTAAAAGAGACCCAGTACTTC. It specifies CASYEGTSGRLKETQYF.

The chain has TRBV5-6 and TRBJ2-5, with a tentative D call TRBD1 (5 bases). CDR1 and CDR2 (germline): SGHDT, YYEEEE. V was pared by 0 bases and J by 2 bases, with 11 bases between. CDR3 size: 15 residues. The CDR3 bases are TGTGCCAGCAGCTTGGTCAGGGCATATCAAGAGACCCAGTACTTC. Amino acids: CASSLVRAYQETQYF.

This clone has only a few counts. The chain uses TRBV10-1 and TRBJ2-1; no reliable D call. Trimming removed 2 bases from V and 4 bases from J, with 9 bases in between. The CDR3 has 14 residues. Germline V gives CDR1 WNHNN, CDR2 SYGVQD (reference sequence). In DNA form, the CDR3 reads TGCGCCAGCAGTGAGAATTCAGTGTACAATGAGCAGTTCTTC. It yields the protein CASSENSVYNEQFF.

V is TRBV10-2 and J is TRBJ2-1; 11 nucleotides agree with TRBD2. V dropped 3 bases and J dropped 8; count of bases not matched to a gene: 9. CDR3 length equals 16 residues. Per the germline V gene, CDR1 is WSHSY and CDR2 is SAAADI. CDR3 bases: TGCGCCAGCAGTGATTATAGCGGGAGGGCCGGGGATGAGCAGTTCTTC. Its protein is CASSDYSGRAGDEQFF.

A few counts support this clone. V gene TRBV12-5 combines with J gene TRBJ1-6; D ambiguous. The length of the CDR3 is 12 residues. Germline V gene data show CDR1 as LGHNT and CDR2 as FRNRAP. The V and J ends lost 4 bases and 9 bases respectively, with 7 bases between them. Here the CDR3 DNA reads TGTGCTAGTGGTTCCGGAGGTTCACCCCTCCACTTT. Translated: CASGSGGSPLHF.

This clone came up a few times. V gene TRBV13 combines with J gene TRBJ2-1, with D possibly matching TRBD2 (5 bases). V was clipped by 7 bases and J by 1 base, with 11 bases between them. Germline V gene data show CDR1 as PRHDT and CDR2 as FYEKMQ (reference sequence). The CDR3 sequence is 14 residues long. CDR3 region: CASNAGSSYNEQFF. In nucleotides, the CDR3 is TGTGCCAGCAATGCGGGCTCTTCCTACAATGAGCAGTTCTTC.

The rearrangement links TRBV14 to TRBJ1-2, with TRBD1 as a possible D gene (5 bases). The CDR3 runs 16 residues. Trimming left V 1 base short and J 4 bases short, with 16 bases between. Germline loops: CDR1 SGHDN, CDR2 FVKESK. CDR3 sequence (DNA): TGTGCCAGCAGCCAAGGCGAAGGGACTCGGAGCTATGGCTACACCTTC. This sequence encodes CASSQGEGTRSYGYTF.

J is TRBJ2-1 and V is TRBV28, with TRBD2 as a possible D gene (6 bases). The germline V gene has CDR1 MDHEN and CDR2 SYDVKM. The CDR3 length is 16 residues. Trimming left V 5 bases short and J 2 bases short, with 16 bases between. The chain's CDR3 is CASSLLGDLPYNEQFF. CDR3 in DNA: TGTGCCAGCAGTCTCTTGGGGGACTTACCCTACAATGAGCAGTTCTTC.

The V call is TRBV4-3, the J call TRBJ2-1, with a tentative D call TRBD1 (5 bases). V was shortened by 3 bases and J by 2 bases, with 17 bases between the two germline ends. Germline CDR1 LGHNA, CDR2 YSLEER. The CDR3 is 17 residues long. Here the CDR3 DNA reads TGCGCCAGCAGCCAGCACGTCGGGCAGGGTCCCTACAATGAGCAGTTCTTC. This sequence encodes CASSQHVGQGPYNEQFF.